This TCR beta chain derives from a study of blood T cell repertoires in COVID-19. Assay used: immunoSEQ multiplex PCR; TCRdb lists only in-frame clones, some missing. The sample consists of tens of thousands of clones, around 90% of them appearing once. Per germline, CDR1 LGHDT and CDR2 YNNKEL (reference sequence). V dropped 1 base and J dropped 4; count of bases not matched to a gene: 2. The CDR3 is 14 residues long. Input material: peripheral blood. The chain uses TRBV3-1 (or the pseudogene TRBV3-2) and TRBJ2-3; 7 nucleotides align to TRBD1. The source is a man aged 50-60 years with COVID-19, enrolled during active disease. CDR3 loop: CASSQGQGSDTQYF. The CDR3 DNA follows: TGTGCCAGCAGCCAAGGACAGGGCTCAGATACGCAGTATTTT.